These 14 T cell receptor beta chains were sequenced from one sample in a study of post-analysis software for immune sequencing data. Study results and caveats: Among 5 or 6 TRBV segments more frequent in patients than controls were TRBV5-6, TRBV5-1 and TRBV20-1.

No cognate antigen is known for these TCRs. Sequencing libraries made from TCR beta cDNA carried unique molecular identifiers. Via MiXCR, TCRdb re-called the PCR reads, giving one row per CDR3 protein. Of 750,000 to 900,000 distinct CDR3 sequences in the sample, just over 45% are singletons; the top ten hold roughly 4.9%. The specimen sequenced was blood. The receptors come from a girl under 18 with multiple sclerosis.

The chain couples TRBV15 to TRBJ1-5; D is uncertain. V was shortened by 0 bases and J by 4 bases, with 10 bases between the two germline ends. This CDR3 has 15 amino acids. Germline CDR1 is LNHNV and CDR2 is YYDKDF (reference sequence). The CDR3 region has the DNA TGTGCCACCAGCAGAGATGCCCGGGAAAATCAGCCCCAGCATTTT. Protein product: CATSRDARENQPQHF.

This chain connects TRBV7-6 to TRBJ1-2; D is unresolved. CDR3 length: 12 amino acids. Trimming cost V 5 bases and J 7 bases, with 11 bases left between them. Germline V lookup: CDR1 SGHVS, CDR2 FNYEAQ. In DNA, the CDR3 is TGTGCCAGCAGCCCCCTCGGTACTGGCTACACCTTC. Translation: CASSPLGTGYTF.

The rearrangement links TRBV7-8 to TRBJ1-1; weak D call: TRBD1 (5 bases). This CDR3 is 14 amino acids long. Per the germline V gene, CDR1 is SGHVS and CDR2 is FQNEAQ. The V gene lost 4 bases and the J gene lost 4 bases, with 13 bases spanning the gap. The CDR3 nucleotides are TGTGCCAGCAGCTCAAACAGCGGGGGCACTGAAGCTTTCTTT. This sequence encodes CASSSNSGGTEAFF.

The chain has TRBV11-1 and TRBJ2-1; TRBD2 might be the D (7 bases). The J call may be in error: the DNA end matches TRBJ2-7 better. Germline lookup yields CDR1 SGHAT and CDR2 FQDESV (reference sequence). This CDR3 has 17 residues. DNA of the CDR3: TGTGCCAGCAGCTTAGCGTCCCGGGGGGCCTCCTACAATGAGCAGTACTTC. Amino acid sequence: CASSLASRGASYNEQYF.

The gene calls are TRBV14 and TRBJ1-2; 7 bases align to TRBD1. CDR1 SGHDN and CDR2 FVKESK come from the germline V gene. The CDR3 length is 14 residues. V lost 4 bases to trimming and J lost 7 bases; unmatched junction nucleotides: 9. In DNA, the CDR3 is TGTGCCAGCAGCCTCCGACAGGGCGAGGTTGGCTACACCTTC. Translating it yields CASSLRQGEVGYTF.

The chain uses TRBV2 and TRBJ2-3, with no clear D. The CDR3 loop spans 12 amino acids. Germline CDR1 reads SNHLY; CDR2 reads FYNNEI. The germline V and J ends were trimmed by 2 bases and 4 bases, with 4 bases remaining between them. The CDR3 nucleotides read TGTGCCAGCAGTGAATACTCAGATACGCAGTATTTT. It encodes CASSEYSDTQYF.

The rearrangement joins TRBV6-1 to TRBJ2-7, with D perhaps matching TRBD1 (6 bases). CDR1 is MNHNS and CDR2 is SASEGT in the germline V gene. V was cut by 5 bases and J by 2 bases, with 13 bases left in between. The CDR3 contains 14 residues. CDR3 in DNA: TGTGCCAGCAGTTGGGACAATGAGGCCTACGAGCAGTACTTC. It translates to CASSWDNEAYEQYF.

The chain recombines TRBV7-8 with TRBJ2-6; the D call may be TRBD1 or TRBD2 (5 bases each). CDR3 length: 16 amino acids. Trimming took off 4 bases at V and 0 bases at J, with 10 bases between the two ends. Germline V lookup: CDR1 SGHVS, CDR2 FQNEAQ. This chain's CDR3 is CASSSGPFSGANVLTF. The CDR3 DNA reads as TGTGCCAGCAGCTCGGGACCCTTCTCTGGGGCCAACGTCCTGACTTTC.

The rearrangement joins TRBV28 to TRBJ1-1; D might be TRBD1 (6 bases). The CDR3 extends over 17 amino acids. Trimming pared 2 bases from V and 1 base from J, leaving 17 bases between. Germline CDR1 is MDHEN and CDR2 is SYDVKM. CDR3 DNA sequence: TGTGCCAGCAGTTTACGGCAGGGGCGCTGGGGGAACACTGAAGCTTTCTTT. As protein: CASSLRQGRWGNTEAFF.

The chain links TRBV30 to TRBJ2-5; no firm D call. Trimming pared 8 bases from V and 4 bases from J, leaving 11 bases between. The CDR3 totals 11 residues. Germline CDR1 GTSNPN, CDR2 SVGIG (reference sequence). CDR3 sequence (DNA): TGTGCCCAACACCGCCTAGAGACCCAGTACTTC. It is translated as CAQHRLETQYF.

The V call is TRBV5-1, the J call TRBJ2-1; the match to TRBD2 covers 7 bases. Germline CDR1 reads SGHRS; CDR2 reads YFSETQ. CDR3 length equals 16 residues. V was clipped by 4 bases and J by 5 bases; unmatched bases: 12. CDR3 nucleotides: TGCGCCAGCAGCCCATCTGGGCTAGCGGTTGACAATGAGCAGTTCTTC. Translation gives CASSPSGLAVDNEQFF. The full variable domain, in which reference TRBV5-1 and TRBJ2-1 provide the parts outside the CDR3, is KAGVTQTPRYLIKTRGQQVTLSCSPISGHRSVSWYQQTPGQGLQFLFEYFSETQRNKGNFPGRFSGRQFSNSRSEMNVSTLELGDSALYLCASSPSGLAVDNEQFFGPGTRLTVL.

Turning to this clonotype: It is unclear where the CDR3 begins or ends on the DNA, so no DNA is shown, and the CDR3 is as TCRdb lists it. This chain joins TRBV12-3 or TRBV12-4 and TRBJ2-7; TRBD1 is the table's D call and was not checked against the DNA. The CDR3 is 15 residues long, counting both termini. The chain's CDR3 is CASSFGIGTAYERYF.

The CDR3 loop is CATSDSLNGLADYNEQFF. In DNA, the CDR3 is TGTGCCACCAGTGATTCCCTGAACGGGCTAGCGGACTACAATGAGCAGTTCTTC. The chain recombines TRBV24-1 with TRBJ2-1; TRBD2 aligns across 7 bases. Losses at the gene ends were 2 bases for V and 3 bases for J; bases not matched to a gene: 12. The CDR3 extends over 18 amino acids. The germline V gene encodes CDR1 KGHDR and CDR2 SFDVKD.

The CDR3 sequence is CSARDEAGETQYF. CDR3 nucleotide sequence: TGCAGTGCTAGAGACGAAGCGGGAGAGACCCAGTACTTC. The chain couples TRBV20-1 to TRBJ2-5; perhaps TRBD2 as D (6 bases). The CDR3 length is 13 residues. V lost 0 bases and J 4 bases, leaving 9 bases between the germline ends. In germline, CDR1 is DFQATT, CDR2 SNEGSKA (reference sequence).